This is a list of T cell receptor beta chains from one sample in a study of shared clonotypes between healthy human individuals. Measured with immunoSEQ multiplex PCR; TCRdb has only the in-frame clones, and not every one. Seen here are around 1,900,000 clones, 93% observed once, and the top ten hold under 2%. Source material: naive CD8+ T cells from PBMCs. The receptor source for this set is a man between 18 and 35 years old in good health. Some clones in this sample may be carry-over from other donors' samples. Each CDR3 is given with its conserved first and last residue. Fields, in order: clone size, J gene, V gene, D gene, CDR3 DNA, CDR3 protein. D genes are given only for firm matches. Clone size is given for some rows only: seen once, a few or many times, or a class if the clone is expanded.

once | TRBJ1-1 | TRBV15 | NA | TGTGCCACCAGCAGGCCGACCCTCCGGGCGACAAACACTGAAGCTTTCTTT | CATSRPTLRATNTEAFF
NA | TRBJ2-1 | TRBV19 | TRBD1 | TGTGCCCTGACCGGGACAGGGGGTAACGAGCAGTTCTTC | CALTGTGGNEQFF
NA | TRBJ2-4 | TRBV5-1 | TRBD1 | TGCGCCAGCAGCCCGACAGGGGGTGGGAAAAACATTCAGTACTTC | CASSPTGGGKNIQYF
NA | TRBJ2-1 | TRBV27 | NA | TGTGCCAGCAGTCTTAAGCGTGTGGGGCTCAATGAGCAGTTCTTC | CASSLKRVGLNEQFF
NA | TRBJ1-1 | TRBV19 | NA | TGTGCCAGTAGTATTTTCCAGTGGGACACTGAAGCTTTCTTT | CASSIFQWDTEAFF
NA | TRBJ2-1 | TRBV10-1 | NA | TGCGCCAGCAGTGAGTCTGGGGGCCCCTACAATGAGCAGTTCTTC | CASSESGGPYNEQFF
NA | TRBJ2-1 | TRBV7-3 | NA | TGTGCCAGCAGCCCCGCCGGTGGGGGCGGGAATTCCCCCTACAATGAGCAGTTCTTC | CASSPAGGGGNSPYNEQFF
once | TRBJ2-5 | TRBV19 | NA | TGTGCCAGTAGTTTGGGGGTAGGGAGGTTGGAGACCCAGTACTTC | CASSLGVGRLETQYF
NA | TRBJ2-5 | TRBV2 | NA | TGTGCCAGCATCAAGTCGGCAGGACCGCAACAAGAGACCCAGTACTTC | CASIKSAGPQQETQYF
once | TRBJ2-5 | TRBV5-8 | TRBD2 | TGTGCCAGCAGCTTCGCGGGAGGGCCCCAAGAGACCCAGTACTTC | CASSFAGGPQETQYF
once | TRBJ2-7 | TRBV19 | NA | TGTGCCAGTAGTACTGCGACAGCCTACGAGCAGTACTTC | CASSTATAYEQYF
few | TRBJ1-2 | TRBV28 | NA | TGTGCCAGCAGTTTTCCGAGGATGGAAGGGGGCTACACCTTC | CASSFPRMEGGYTF
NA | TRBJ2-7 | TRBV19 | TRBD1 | TGTGCCAGTAGTACAAGGACAGGAGCCTACGAGCAGTACTTC | CASSTRTGAYEQYF
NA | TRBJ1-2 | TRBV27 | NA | TGTGCCAGCAGTTTTTTGGGGGCGCAGGGCTACACCTTC | CASSFLGAQGYTF
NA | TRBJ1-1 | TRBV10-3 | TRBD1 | TGTGCGGCAGGGGGAGCGAACACTGAAGCTTTCTTT | CAAGGANTEAFF
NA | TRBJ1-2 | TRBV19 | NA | TGTGCCAGTAGTATTTCCTCCGCAGGCTATGGCTACACCTTC | CASSISSAGYGYTF
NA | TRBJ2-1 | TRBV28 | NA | TGTGCCAGCAGTTTTTCTATCCGTGTGGGGGGAAACAATGAGCAGTTCTTC | CASSFSIRVGGNNEQFF
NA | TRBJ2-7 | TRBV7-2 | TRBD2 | TGTGCCAGCAGCGAAATCGGGGGGTCCTACGAGCAGTACTTC | CASSEIGGSYEQYF
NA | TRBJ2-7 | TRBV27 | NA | TGTGCCAGCAGTACCTTGGACACTTTTTACGAGCAGTACTTC | CASSTLDTFYEQYF
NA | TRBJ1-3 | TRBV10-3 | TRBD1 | TGTGCCATCAGGGAAACCGGGACAGGGGGCGCGAGGGGAAACACCATATATTTT | CAIRETGTGGARGNTIYF
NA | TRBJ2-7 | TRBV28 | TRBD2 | TGTGCCAGCAGTACCCGGGGGGGGAAGGCCTACGAGCAGTACTTC | CASSTRGGKAYEQYF
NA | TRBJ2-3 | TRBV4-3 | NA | TGCGCCAGCAGCCAAGTCCCACCTGGTACTAGCACAGATACGCAGTATTTT | CASSQVPPGTSTDTQYF
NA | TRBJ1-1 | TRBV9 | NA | TGTGCCAGCAGCGTAGATGGGACCGACCTCCAGGAAGCTTTCTTT | CASSVDGTDLQEAFF
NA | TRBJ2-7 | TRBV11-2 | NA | TGTGCCAGCAGCTTCCGGGAAGAGCAGTACTTC | CASSFREEQYF